Presented here are 15 T cell receptor beta chains from one specimen sequenced in a study of blood T cells in healthy people across ages. Combining a sample-barcoded 5' primer with a J-beta primer mix, a second PCR ran for 7 to 11 cycles. MiXCR was run by TCRdb on the 5' RACE reads, yielding one entry per CDR3 protein. Here the sample spans around 2 million distinct CDR3 sequences, about 39% being singletons. The sequencing input was blood. The origin of the receptors is a human donor in good health.

This clonotype came up a few times. One end of the junction fails to match germline, which may point to a read error. The J gene is TRBJ2-1, the V gene TRBV24-1; D remains unclear. The CDR3 is made up of 11 amino acids. Germline V gives CDR1 KGHDR, CDR2 SFDVKD. The CDR3 DNA follows: TGTGCCACCAGTGATTACAGTGAGCAGTTCTTC. Its translation is CATSDYSEQFF.

V usage is TRBV15 and J usage is TRBJ1-2; no definite D call. In germline, CDR1 is LNHNV, CDR2 YYDKDF (reference sequence). This CDR3 has 15 amino acids. V was trimmed by 4 bases and J by 2 bases, leaving 14 bases between them. The CDR3 loop reads CATSILVRGNYGYTF. Written as DNA, the CDR3 is TGTGCCACCAGCATCCTAGTAAGAGGGAACTATGGCTACACCTTC.

In nucleotides, the CDR3 is TGTGCCAGCAGCTCGGGTTATGCCTCCCGCCCTTACAATGAGCAGTTCTTC. Its translation: CASSSGYASRPYNEQFF. The rearrangement uses TRBV5-5 and TRBJ2-1; D not certain. Germline V gene sequence: CDR1 SGHKS, CDR2 YYEKEE (reference sequence). The CDR3 sequence is 17 residues long. With 3 bases removed from V and 4 bases from J, the gap between germline ends came to 20 bases. The full variable domain, in which reference TRBV5-5 and TRBJ2-1 provide the parts outside the CDR3, is DAGVTQSPTHLIKTRGQQVTLRCSPISGHKSVSWYQQVLGQGPQFIFQYYEKEERGRGNFPDRFSARQFPNYSSELNVNALLLGDSALYLCASSSGYASRPYNEQFFGPGTRLTVL.

This clonotype was seen more than once but under ten times. V gene TRBV29-1 combines with J gene TRBJ2-7; D is possibly TRBD2 (7 bases). Trimming took off 6 bases at V and 1 base at J, with 16 bases between the two ends. This CDR3 has 14 residues. CDR1 is SQVTM, CDR2 ANQGSEA, per germline. The CDR3 spells CSVGPKGGSYEQYF. CDR3 sequence (DNA): TGCAGCGTGGGCCCTAAGGGGGGGTCCTACGAGCAGTACTTC.

This clonotype has only a few counts. This sequence joins TRBV4-1 and TRBJ2-3; TRBD1 matches at 8 bases. The germline CDR1 and CDR2 sequences are MGHRA and YSYEKL. This CDR3 is built from 16 residues. Trimming removed 0 bases from V and 4 bases from J; junction bases left unmatched: 6. DNA for the CDR3: TGCGCCAGCAGCCAAGAGAGGGCAGGGGGCGCAGATACGCAGTATTTT. It codes for CASSQERAGGADTQYF.

This chain links TRBV15 with TRBJ2-3; unclear D gene. The germline V and J ends were trimmed by 2 bases and 0 bases, with 6 bases remaining between them. This CDR3 is 14 amino acids long. Germline CDR1 reads LNHNV; CDR2 reads YYDKDF (reference sequence). The DNA of the CDR3 is TGTGCCACCAGCAGAATACCAAGCACAGATACGCAGTATTTT. This translates into CATSRIPSTDTQYF.

This rearrangement joins TRBV5-1 to TRBJ2-5; D not resolved. The end of the DNA is better explained by TRBJ2-7, so the J call may be wrong. From germline, CDR1 is SGHRS and CDR2 YFSETQ. This CDR3 contains 14 residues. The DNA of the CDR3 is TGCGCCAGCAGCTTGCTCGGCAGATACTACGAGCAGTACTTC. Translation: CASSLLGRYYEQYF.

V is TRBV12-3 or TRBV12-4 and J is TRBJ2-3, with TRBD2 matching 7 bases. With V trimmed by 3 bases and J by 2 bases, 5 bases remained unmatched. The CDR3 length is 15 residues. The CDR3 region has the DNA TGTGCCAGCAGTTTTATAGCGGGCCCCACAGATACGCAGTATTTT. This encodes CASSFIAGPTDTQYF.

Comments on this clonotype: Since a much larger clone is just one base distant, this may be a read error. This chain connects TRBV7-2 to TRBJ1-2; no definite D call. Germline CDR1 SGHTA, CDR2 FQGNSA. The CDR3 totals 13 residues. The CDR3 is CANSLVSLGGYTF. Written as DNA, the CDR3 is TGTGCCAACAGCTTAGTGTCTCTGGGCGGCTACACCTTC. Full variable domain (remainder filled in from reference TRBV7-2 and TRBJ1-2): GAGVSQSPSNKVTEKGKDVELRCDPISGHTALYWYRQSLGQGLEFLIYFQGNSAPDKSGLPSDRFSAERTGGSVSTLTIQRTQQEDSAVYLCANSLVSLGGYTFGSGTRLTVV.

CDR3 coding DNA: TGTGCCAGCAGCTTCGGGGGGAGGGGCCGGGGTTCACCCCTCCACTTT. Amino acid sequence: CASSFGGRGRGSPLHF. The chain has TRBV7-9 and TRBJ1-6, with D tentatively TRBD1 (5 bases). The CDR3 contains 16 residues. The V gene lost 3 bases and the J gene lost 9 bases, with 18 bases spanning the gap. Germline values: CDR1 SEHNR, CDR2 FQNEAQ (reference sequence).

The chain is built from TRBV12-5 and TRBJ2-4; 8 nucleotides agree with TRBD1. The CDR3 is made up of 14 amino acids. Germline values: CDR1 LGHNT, CDR2 FRNRAP. V shed 6 bases, J shed 13 bases, and the junction held 14 bases outside the gene matches. The CDR3 bases are TGTGCTAGTGGGGGAGGACAGGGTCGGTTAGAGCAGTACTTC. Translating it yields CASGGGQGRLEQYF.

This rearrangement joins TRBV10-3 to TRBJ2-7, with 9 bases aligning to TRBD1. The CDR3 spans 16 residues. V lost 5 bases to trimming and J lost 5 bases; unmatched junction nucleotides: 13. Per germline, CDR1 ENHRY and CDR2 SYGVKD. The CDR3 coding sequence is TGTGCCATCAGTCGTTTGGAGCGGGACAGGGTTGACGAGCAGTACTTC. It yields the protein CAISRLERDRVDEQYF.

The CDR3 sequence: CASSYSNEANYGYTF. CDR3 bases: TGTGCCAGCAGTTACTCGAATGAAGCTAACTATGGCTACACCTTC. This chain links TRBV6-5 with TRBJ1-2; D not resolved. Trimming shortened V by 0 bases and J by 0 bases, and 8 bases separated the two germline ends. Germline values: CDR1 MNHEY, CDR2 SVGAGI. This CDR3 contains 15 residues.

This clonotype was observed a few times. The rearrangement uses TRBV6-2 or TRBV6-3 and TRBJ2-7; D is unclear. Per the germline V gene, CDR1 is MNHEY and CDR2 is SVGEGT. This CDR3 is 14 amino acids long. Between the trimmed V and J ends, which lost 3 bases and 1 base, there was a span of 10 bases. DNA for the CDR3: TGTGCCAGCAGTTATCCTCTTCTGTCCTACGAGCAGTACTTC. Residues: CASSYPLLSYEQYF.

A few counts support this clonotype. The rearrangement links TRBV20-1 to TRBJ2-7; TRBD2 is a possible D gene (6 bases). The V gene lost 8 bases and the J gene lost 2 bases, with 16 bases spanning the gap. The germline gives CDR1 DFQATT, CDR2 SNEGSKA (reference sequence). This CDR3 spans 13 amino acids. The CDR3 DNA reads as TGCAGTACTCTCCAGGGAGGAGCCTACGAGCAGTACTTC. It encodes CSTLQGGAYEQYF.